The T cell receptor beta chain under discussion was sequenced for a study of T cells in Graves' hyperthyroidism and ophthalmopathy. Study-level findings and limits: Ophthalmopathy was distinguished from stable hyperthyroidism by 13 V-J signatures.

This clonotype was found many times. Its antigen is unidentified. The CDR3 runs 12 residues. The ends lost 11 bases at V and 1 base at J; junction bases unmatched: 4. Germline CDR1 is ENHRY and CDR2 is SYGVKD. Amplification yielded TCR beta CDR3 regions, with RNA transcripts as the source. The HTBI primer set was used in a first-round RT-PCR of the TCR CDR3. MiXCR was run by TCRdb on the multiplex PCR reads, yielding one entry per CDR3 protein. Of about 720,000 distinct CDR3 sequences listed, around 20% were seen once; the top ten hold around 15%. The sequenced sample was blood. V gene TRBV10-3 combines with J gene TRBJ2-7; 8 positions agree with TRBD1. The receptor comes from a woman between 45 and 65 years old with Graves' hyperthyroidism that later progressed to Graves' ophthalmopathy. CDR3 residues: CASRTGSYEQYF. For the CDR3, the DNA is TGTGCCTCTCGGACAGGGTCCTACGAGCAGTACTTC.